These T cell receptor beta chains were read from a single sample in a study of blood T cell repertoires in COVID-19. Assay: immunoSEQ multiplex PCR; the TCRdb copy retains only in-frame clones and omits some. The table shows approximately 170,000 clones, with 70% to 90% occurring only once. The sample consisted of PBMCs or T cells enriched from blood (not recorded which). The receptors here all came from a man in his forties who had recovered from COVID-19. CDR3s include the opening cysteine and the closing phenylalanine or tryptophan. D genes are given only for firm matches. Only part of the rows carry a size: once, few, many, or a class if the clone is expanded.

- - TRBJ2-2 TRBV24-1 CATSGSGWEPHTGELFF TGTGCCACCAGTGGATCGGGGTGGGAGCCGCACACCGGGGAGCTGTTTTTT
- - TRBJ2-6 TRBV18 CASSPPGGLASGANVLTF TGTGCCAGCTCACCACCGGGAGGTCTGGCGTCTGGGGCCAACGTCCTGACTTTC
TRBD1 - TRBJ1-1 TRBV9 CASARTGLNTEAFF TGTGCCAGCGCCAGGACAGGATTGAACACTGAAGCTTTCTTT
- - TRBJ1-5 TRBV19 CASSMTGENSQPQHF TGTGCCAGTAGTATGACAGGTGAAAACAGTCAGCCCCAGCATTTT
- once TRBJ1-3 TRBV5-4 CASSSQVSVGNTIYF TGTGCCAGCAGCTCACAGGTGTCGGTTGGAAACACCATATATTTT
TRBD2 once TRBJ2-3 TRBV3-1/TRBV3-2 CASSLATSGGPDTQYF TGTGCCAGCAGCCTAGCGACTAGCGGGGGACCAGATACGCAGTATTTT
TRBD1 - TRBJ1-6 TRBV5-6 CASSGGTGGVWSPLHF TGTGCCAGCAGCGGCGGGACAGGGGGCGTCTGGTCACCCCTCCACTTT
- - TRBJ1-1 TRBV7-9 CASSWFGMNTEAFF TGTGCCAGCAGCTGGTTCGGGATGAACACTGAAGCTTTCTTT
TRBD2 - TRBJ2-1 TRBV19 CASSISATSGGATEQFF TGTGCCAGTAGTATCTCCGCGACTAGCGGGGGGGCCACTGAGCAGTTCTTC
- - TRBJ1-1 TRBV11-2 CASSLGSKGTTEAFF TGTGCCAGCAGCTTAGGATCTAAGGGGACTACTGAAGCTTTCTTT
TRBD1 - TRBJ1-1 TRBV19 CASSKQGARTEAFF TGTGCCAGTAGTAAACAGGGGGCGAGGACTGAAGCTTTCTTT
- once TRBJ2-7 TRBV6-5 CASDELGREQYF TGTGCCAGCGATGAGCTTGGGCGAGAGCAGTACTTC
TRBD1 - TRBJ2-2 TRBV5-1 CASRRTGTGGSTGELFF TGCGCCAGCAGGCGTACCGGGACAGGGGGTTCTACCGGGGAGCTGTTTTTT
- - TRBJ2-3 TRBV5-4 CASSSRDTQYF TGTGCCAGCAGCTCCAGGGATACGCAGTATTTT
- - TRBJ1-4 TRBV7-9 CASSVLGSWGEKLFF TGTGCCAGCAGCGTACTGGGTAGTTGGGGCGAAAAACTGTTTTTT
- - TRBJ1-1 TRBV2 CASSRSGFTEAFF TGTGCCAGCAGTCGATCAGGGTTCACTGAAGCTTTCTTT
- - TRBJ1-1 TRBV10-3 CAISEMTGKNTEAFF TGTGCCATCAGTGAGATGACAGGAAAGAACACTGAAGCTTTCTTT
TRBD2 - TRBJ2-5 TRBV5-4 CASSLGGGLAETQYF TGTGCCAGCAGCTTGGGAGGGGGACTAGCGGAGACCCAGTACTTC
- - TRBJ1-5 TRBV5-8 CASSLERIQPQHF TGTGCCAGCAGCTTGGAGAGGATTCAGCCCCAGCATTTT
- - TRBJ1-6 TRBV9 CASSVGGQGISPLHF TGTGCCAGCAGCGTAGGGGGTCAGGGGATCTCACCCCTCCACTTT
TRBD1 - TRBJ1-3 TRBV19 CASATGSGNTIYF TGTGCCAGTGCGACAGGGTCTGGAAACACCATATATTTT
TRBD1 once TRBJ1-1 TRBV9 CASSVRTGWGTEAFF TGTGCCAGCAGCGTGAGGACAGGGTGGGGCACTGAAGCTTTCTTT
TRBD1 - TRBJ1-6 TRBV6-6 CASSRKGQKSSYNSPLHF TGTGCCAGCAGCCGAAAGGGACAGAAAAGCTCCTATAATTCACCCCTCCACTTT
- - TRBJ1-2 TRBV30 CAWGEVWGGYTF TGTGCCTGGGGCGAAGTCTGGGGCGGCTACACCTTC
TRBD1 - TRBJ1-4 TRBV7-3 CASSGPGQQPNEKLFF TGTGCCAGCAGCGGCCCGGGACAGCAGCCTAATGAAAAACTGTTTTTT
- - TRBJ2-5 TRBV24-1 CATSDLTGLQETQYF TGTGCCACCAGTGATCTGACAGGTCTCCAAGAGACCCAGTACTTC
TRBD2 - TRBJ2-1 TRBV7-9 CASSWGLAESNEQFF TGTGCCAGCAGCTGGGGACTAGCGGAGAGCAATGAGCAGTTCTTC
TRBD2 few TRBJ2-5 TRBV9 CASSEGRIGGGQETQYF TGTGCCAGCAGCGAGGGGCGGATCGGGGGGGGCCAAGAGACCCAGTACTTC
TRBD1 - TRBJ1-5 TRBV6-5 CASSDRGRVTQHF TGTGCCAGCAGCGACAGGGGTCGGGTAACCCAGCATTTT
- few TRBJ2-3 TRBV7-3 CASSLIGRDTQYF TGTGCCAGCAGCTTAATTGGGCGAGATACGCAGTATTTT
TRBD1 - TRBJ2-2 TRBV28 CASSKGQLNTGELFF TGTGCCAGCAGCAAGGGACAGCTAAACACCGGGGAGCTGTTTTTT
- - TRBJ2-7 TRBV3-1/TRBV3-2 CASSQAGSYEQYF TGTGCCAGCAGCCAAGCAGGCTCCTACGAGCAGTACTTC
- - TRBJ1-5 TRBV19 CASSMGQINQPQHF TGTGCCAGTAGTATGGGGCAGATCAATCAGCCCCAGCATTTT
TRBD1 - TRBJ2-2 TRBV9 CASSVGYRGNTGELFF TGTGCCAGCAGCGTGGGGTACAGGGGGAACACCGGGGAGCTGTTTTTT
- - TRBJ1-5 TRBV12-3/TRBV12-4 CASSFIGQPQHF TGTGCCAGCAGTTTTATTGGCCAGCCCCAGCATTTT
- - TRBJ1-2 TRBV6-6 CASSYGSTVNYGYTF TGTGCCAGCAGTTACGGCAGTACAGTAAACTATGGCTACACCTTC
- - TRBJ2-7 TRBV3-1/TRBV3-2 CASSRNSAGFSYEQYF TGTGCCAGCAGCCGCAATTCGGCGGGATTCTCCTACGAGCAGTACTTC
- - TRBJ2-5 TRBV11-3 CASSGEDGGETQYF TGTGCCAGCAGCGGCGAAGATGGGGGGGAGACCCAGTACTTC
TRBD1 - TRBJ1-2 TRBV5-6 CASSPKGQTNYGYTF TGTGCCAGCAGCCCAAAGGGACAGACTAACTATGGCTACACCTTC
- - TRBJ1-5 TRBV7-2 CASSPRVGGYQPQHF TGTGCCAGCAGCCCCCGGGTTGGGGGCTATCAGCCCCAGCATTTT
- - TRBJ1-2 TRBV19 CASSISQSFYGYTF TGTGCCAGTAGTATTTCACAGAGTTTCTATGGCTACACCTTC
- - TRBJ1-5 TRBV7-2 CASSRGTRGGDQPQHF TGTGCCAGCAGCCGGGGCACTAGGGGAGGAGATCAGCCCCAGCATTTT
TRBD1 - TRBJ1-5 TRBV5-1 CASSLIAGGNQPQHF TGCGCCAGCAGCTTGATAGCAGGGGGAAATCAGCCCCAGCATTTT
- once TRBJ2-7 TRBV5-1 CASSLGSRGQYLPSYEQYF TGCGCCAGCAGCTTGGGCTCGCGGGGCCAATACTTGCCCTCCTACGAGCAGTACTTC
- - TRBJ2-2 TRBV5-4 CASSLKGHSTGELFF TGTGCCAGCAGCTTGAAGGGACACAGCACCGGGGAGCTGTTTTTT
TRBD2 - TRBJ2-3 TRBV11-2 CASSREGDTQYF TGTGCCAGCAGCCGGGAGGGGGATACGCAGTATTTT
TRBD1 few TRBJ2-7 TRBV7-6 CASSLSQGAGEQYF TGTGCCAGCAGCTTGAGTCAGGGGGCGGGGGAGCAGTACTTC
- - TRBJ2-1 TRBV5-1 CASRVGGGRHNEQFF TGCGCCAGCCGAGTCGGCGGGGGCCGCCACAATGAGCAGTTCTTC
TRBD1 - TRBJ2-3 TRBV11-2 CASSPTGQGQYF TGTGCCAGCAGCCCGACCGGACAGGGGCAGTATTTT
TRBD1 - TRBJ1-6 TRBV6-4 CASSDSTGENSPLHF TGTGCCAGCAGTGACTCGACAGGGGAGAATTCACCCCTCCACTTT
- - TRBJ1-1 TRBV6-5 CASSSARVTEAFF TGTGCCAGCAGTTCCGCGCGGGTCACTGAAGCTTTCTTT
- - TRBJ2-1 TRBV7-7 CASSLERYNEQFF TGTGCCAGCAGCTTGGAGCGTTACAATGAGCAGTTCTTC
- - TRBJ1-1 TRBV5-1 CASRQTGLNTEAFF TGCGCCAGCAGACAAACAGGGTTGAACACTGAAGCTTTCTTT
- - TRBJ1-1 TRBV4-1 CASGGFAEAFF TGCGCCAGTGGAGGCTTTGCTGAAGCTTTCTTT
- - TRBJ1-2 TRBV12-3/TRBV12-4 CASPRGIKGGYTF TGTGCCAGCCCTAGGGGAATCAAGGGGGGCTACACCTTC
TRBD1 - TRBJ2-1 TRBV5-1 CASSLQGDSYNEQFF TGCGCCAGCAGCTTACAGGGGGATTCCTACAATGAGCAGTTCTTC
- - TRBJ1-2 TRBV29-1 CSVAHRVGYGYTF TGCAGCGTTGCACACCGGGTGGGCTATGGCTACACCTTC
- few TRBJ1-1 TRBV5-1 CASSLGLMNTEAFF TGCGCCAGCAGCTTGGGACTTATGAACACTGAAGCTTTCTTT
TRBD1 - TRBJ1-2 TRBV11-2 CASSLDRAGGGYGYTF TGTGCCAGCAGCTTAGATCGGGCAGGGGGCGGCTATGGCTACACCTTC